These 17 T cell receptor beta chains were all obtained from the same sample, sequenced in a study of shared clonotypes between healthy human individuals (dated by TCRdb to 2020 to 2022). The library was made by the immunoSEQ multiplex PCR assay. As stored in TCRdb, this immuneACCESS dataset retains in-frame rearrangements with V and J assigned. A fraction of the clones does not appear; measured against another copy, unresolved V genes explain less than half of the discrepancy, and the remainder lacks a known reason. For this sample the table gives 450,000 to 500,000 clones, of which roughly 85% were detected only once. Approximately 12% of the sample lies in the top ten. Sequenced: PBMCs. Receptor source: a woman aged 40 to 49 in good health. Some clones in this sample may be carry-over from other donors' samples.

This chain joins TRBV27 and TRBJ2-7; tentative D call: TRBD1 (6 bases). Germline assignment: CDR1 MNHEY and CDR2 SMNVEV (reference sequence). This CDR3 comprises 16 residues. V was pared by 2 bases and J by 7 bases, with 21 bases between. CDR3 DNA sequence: TGTGCCAGCAGTTTAAGGCCAGGTGGGGGCGGTTGGGAGCAGTACTTC. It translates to CASSLRPGGGGWEQYF.

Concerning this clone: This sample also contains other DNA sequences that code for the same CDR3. CDR3 bases: TGCGCCAGCAGCCCTCTGGGGACTAGAAGTTCCTACGAGCAGTACTTC. It is translated as CASSPLGTRSSYEQYF. This chain links TRBV4-1 with TRBJ2-7; TRBD2 matches 8 bases. This CDR3 region has 16 residues. CDR1 is MGHRA and CDR2 is YSYEKL in the germline V gene. J gave up 1 base and V 4 bases, and 9 bases lay outside the gene matches.

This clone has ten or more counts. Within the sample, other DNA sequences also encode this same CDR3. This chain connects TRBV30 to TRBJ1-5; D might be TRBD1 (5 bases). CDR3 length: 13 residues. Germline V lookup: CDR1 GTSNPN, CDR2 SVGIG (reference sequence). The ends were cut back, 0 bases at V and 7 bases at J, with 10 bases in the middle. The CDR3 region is CAWSVLGDQPQHF. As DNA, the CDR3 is TGTGCCTGGAGTGTACTTGGGGACCAGCCCCAGCATTTT.

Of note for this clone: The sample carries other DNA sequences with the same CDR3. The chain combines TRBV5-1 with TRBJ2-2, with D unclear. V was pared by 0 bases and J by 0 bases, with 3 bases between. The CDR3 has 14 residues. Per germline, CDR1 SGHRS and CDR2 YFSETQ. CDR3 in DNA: TGCGCCAGCAGCTTGGCGGCGAACACCGGGGAGCTGTTTTTT. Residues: CASSLAANTGELFF.

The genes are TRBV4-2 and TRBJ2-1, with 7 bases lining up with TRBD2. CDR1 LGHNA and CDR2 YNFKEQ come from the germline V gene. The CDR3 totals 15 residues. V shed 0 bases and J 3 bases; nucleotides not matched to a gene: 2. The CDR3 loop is CASSQDGGSYNEQFF. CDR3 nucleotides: TGTGCCAGCAGCCAAGACGGCGGGAGCTACAATGAGCAGTTCTTC.

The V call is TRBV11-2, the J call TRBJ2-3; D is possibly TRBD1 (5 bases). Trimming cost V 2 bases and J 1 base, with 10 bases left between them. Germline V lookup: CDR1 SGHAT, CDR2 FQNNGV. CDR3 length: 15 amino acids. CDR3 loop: CASSLRGAGTDTQYF. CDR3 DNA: TGTGCCAGCAGCTTAAGGGGCGCGGGCACAGATACGCAGTATTTT.

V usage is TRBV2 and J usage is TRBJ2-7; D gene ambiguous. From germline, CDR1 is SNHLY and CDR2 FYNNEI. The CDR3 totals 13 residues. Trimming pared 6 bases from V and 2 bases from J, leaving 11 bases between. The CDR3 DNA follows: TGTGCCAGCAGAAGAGACACGACCTACGAGCAGTACTTC. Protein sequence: CASRRDTTYEQYF.

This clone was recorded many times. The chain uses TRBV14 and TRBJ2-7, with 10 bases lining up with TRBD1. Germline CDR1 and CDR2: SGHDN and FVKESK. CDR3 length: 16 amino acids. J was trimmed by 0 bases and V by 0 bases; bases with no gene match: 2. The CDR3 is CASSQEGQGSSYEQYF. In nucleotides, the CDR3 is TGTGCCAGCAGCCAAGAGGGACAGGGGAGCTCCTACGAGCAGTACTTC. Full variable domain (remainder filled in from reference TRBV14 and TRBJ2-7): EAGVTQFPSHSVIEKGQTVTLRCDPISGHDNLYWYRRVMGKEIKFLLHFVKESKQDESGMPNNRFLAERTGGTYSTLKVQPAELEDSGVYFCASSQEGQGSSYEQYFGPGTRLTVT.

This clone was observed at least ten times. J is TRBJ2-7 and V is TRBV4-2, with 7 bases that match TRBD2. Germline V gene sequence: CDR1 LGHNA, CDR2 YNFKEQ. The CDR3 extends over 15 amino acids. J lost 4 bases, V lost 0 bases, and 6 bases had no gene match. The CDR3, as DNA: TGTGCCAGCAGCCAAGAAGGTAGCGGGCCTTACGAGCAGTACTTC. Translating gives CASSQEGSGPYEQYF.

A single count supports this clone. CDR3 coding DNA: TGTGCCAGCAGTGCGCGGACCCAGTACTTC. Translation: CASSARTQYF. J is TRBJ2-5 and V is TRBV2; D gene uncertain. V lost 4 bases and J lost 7, with 4 bases in between. The CDR3 extends over 10 amino acids. Looked up from germline, CDR1 is SNHLY and CDR2 is FYNNEI.

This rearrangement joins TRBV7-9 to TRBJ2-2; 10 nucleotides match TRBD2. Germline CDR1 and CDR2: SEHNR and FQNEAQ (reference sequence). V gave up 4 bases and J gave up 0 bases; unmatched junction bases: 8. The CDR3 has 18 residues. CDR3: CASSSRHGLAANTGELFF. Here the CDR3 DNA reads TGTGCCAGCAGCTCGCGCCATGGACTAGCGGCGAACACCGGGGAGCTGTTTTTT.

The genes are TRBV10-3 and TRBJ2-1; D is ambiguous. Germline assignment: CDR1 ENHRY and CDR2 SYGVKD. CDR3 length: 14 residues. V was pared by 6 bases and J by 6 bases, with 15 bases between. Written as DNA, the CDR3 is TGTGCCATCAGGCAGACCACTTCCGGCAATGAGCAGTTCTTC. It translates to CAIRQTTSGNEQFF.

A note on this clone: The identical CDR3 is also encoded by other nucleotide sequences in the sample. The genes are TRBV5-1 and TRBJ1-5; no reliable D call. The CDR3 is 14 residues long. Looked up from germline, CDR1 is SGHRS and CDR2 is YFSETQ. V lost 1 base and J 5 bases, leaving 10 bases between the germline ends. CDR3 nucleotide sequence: TGCGCCAGCAGCTTGTCGGCAGGCGATCAGCCCCAGCATTTT. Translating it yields CASSLSAGDQPQHF.

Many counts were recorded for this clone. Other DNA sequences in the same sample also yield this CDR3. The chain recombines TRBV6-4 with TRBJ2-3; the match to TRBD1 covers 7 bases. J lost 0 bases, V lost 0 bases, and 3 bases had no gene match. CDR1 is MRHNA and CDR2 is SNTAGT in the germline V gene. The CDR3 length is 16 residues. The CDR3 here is CASSDSAGGSTDTQYF. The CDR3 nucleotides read TGTGCCAGCAGTGACTCCGCAGGGGGTAGCACAGATACGCAGTATTTT.

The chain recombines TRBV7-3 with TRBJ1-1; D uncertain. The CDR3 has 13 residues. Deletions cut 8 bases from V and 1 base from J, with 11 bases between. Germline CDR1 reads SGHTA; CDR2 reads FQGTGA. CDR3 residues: CASRNQPNTEAFF. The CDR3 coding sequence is TGTGCCAGCCGAAACCAACCGAACACTGAAGCTTTCTTT.

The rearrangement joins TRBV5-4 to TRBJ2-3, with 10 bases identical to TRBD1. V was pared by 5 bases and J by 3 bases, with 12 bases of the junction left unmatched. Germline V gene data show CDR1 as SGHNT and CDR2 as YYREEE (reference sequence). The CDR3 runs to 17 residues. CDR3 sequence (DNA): TGTGCCAGCAGTTCTCCCCCGGGACAGGGGTTGACAGATACGCAGTATTTT. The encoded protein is CASSSPPGQGLTDTQYF.

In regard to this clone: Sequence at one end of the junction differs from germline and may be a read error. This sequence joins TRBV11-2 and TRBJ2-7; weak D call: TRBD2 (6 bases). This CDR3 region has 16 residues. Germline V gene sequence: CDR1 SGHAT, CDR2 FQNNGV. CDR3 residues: CASSLGGVRRSVGMHF. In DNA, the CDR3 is TGTGCCAGCAGCTTAGGGGGGGTTAGAAGGAGTGTGGGTATGCACTTC.